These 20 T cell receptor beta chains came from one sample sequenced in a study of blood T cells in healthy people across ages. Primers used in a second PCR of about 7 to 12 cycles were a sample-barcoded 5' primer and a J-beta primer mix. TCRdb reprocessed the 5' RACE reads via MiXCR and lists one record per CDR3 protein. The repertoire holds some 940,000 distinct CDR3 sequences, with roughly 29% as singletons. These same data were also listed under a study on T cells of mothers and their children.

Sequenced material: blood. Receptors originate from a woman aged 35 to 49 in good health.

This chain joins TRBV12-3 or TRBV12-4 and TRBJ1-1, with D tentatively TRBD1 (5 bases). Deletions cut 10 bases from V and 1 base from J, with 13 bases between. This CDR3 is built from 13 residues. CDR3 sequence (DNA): TGTGCCACCACCTGGGGGTCGAACACTGAAGCTTTCTTT. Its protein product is CATTWGSNTEAFF.

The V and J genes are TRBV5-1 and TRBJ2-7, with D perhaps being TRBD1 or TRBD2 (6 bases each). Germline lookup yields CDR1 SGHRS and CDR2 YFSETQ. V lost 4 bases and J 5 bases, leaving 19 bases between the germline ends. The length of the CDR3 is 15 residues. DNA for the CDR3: TGCGCCAGCAGCAAACCCCTCGACAGGAGGGACGAGCAGTACTTC. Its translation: CASSKPLDRRDEQYF.

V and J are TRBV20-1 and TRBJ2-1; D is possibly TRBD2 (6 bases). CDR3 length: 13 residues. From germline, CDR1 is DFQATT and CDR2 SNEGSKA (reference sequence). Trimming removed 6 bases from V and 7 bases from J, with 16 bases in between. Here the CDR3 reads CSAWASDLNEQFF. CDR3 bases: TGCAGTGCCTGGGCTAGCGACCTTAATGAGCAGTTCTTC.

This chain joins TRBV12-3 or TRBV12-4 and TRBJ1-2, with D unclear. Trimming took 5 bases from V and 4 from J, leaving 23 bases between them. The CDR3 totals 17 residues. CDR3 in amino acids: CASSDPWDPVRSYGYTF. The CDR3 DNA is TGTGCCAGCAGTGACCCCTGGGATCCAGTGAGATCCTATGGCTACACCTTC.

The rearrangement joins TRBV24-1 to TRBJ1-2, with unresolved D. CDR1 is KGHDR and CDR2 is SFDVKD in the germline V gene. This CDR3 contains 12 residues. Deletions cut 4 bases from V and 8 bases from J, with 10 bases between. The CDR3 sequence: CATSDYGQGYTF. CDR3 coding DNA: TGTGCCACCAGTGACTACGGCCAGGGCTACACCTTC.

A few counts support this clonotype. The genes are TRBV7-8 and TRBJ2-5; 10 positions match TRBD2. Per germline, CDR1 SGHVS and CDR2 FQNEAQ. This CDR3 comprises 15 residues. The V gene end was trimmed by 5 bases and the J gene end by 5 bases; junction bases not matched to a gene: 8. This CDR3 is CASSPLTSGLETQYF. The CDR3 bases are TGTGCCAGCAGCCCCCTGACTAGCGGGTTGGAGACCCAGTACTTC.

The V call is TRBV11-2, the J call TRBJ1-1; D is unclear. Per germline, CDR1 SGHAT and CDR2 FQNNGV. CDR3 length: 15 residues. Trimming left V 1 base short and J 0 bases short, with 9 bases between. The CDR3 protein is CASSLVARMNTEAFF. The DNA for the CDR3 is TGTGCCAGCAGCTTAGTTGCCAGAATGAACACTGAAGCTTTCTTT.

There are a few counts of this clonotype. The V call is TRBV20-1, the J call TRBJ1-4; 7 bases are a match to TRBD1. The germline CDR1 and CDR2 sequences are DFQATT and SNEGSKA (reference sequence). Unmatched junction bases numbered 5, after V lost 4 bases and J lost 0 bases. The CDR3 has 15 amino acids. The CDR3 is CSANNRGATNEKLFF. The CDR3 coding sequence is TGCAGTGCTAACAACAGGGGAGCAACTAATGAAAAACTGTTTTTT.

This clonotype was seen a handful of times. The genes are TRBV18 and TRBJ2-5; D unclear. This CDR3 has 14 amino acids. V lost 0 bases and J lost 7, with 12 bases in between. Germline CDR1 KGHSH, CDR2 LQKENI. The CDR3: CASSPPAQTGTQYF. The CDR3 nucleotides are TGTGCCAGCTCACCACCAGCACAGACGGGGACCCAGTACTTC.

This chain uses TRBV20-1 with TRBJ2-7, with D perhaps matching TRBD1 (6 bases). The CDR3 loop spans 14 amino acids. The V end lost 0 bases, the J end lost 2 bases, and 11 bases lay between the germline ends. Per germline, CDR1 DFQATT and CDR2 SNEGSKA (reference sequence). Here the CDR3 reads CSARESNRAYEQYF. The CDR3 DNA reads TGCAGTGCTAGAGAAAGTAACAGGGCCTACGAGCAGTACTTC.

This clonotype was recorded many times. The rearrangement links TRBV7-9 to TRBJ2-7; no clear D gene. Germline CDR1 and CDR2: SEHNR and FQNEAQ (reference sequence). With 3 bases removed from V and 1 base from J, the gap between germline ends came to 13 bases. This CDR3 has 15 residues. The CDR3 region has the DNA TGTGCCAGCAGCTTCCATCAGGAAGAATCCTACGAGCAGTACTTC. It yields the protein CASSFHQEESYEQYF.

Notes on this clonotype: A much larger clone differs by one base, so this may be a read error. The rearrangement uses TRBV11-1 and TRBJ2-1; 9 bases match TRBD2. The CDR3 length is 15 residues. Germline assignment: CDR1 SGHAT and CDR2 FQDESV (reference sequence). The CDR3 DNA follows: TGTGCCGGCAGCTTCACTAGCGGGCGTGGGAATGAGCAGTTCTTC. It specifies CAGSFTSGRGNEQFF.

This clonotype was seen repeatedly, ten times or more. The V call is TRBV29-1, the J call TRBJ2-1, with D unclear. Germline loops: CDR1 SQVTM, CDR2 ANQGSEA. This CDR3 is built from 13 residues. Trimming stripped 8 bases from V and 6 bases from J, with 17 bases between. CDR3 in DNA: TGCAGCACCCTGGTGGAAATCTCCAATGAGCAGTTCTTC. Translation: CSTLVEISNEQFF.

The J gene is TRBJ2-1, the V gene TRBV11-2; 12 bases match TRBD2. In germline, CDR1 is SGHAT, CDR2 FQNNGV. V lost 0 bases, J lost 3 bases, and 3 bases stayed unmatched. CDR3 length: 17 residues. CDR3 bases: TGTGCCAGCAGCTTAGAAACTAGCGGGGGGCGCTACAATGAGCAGTTCTTC. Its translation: CASSLETSGGRYNEQFF.

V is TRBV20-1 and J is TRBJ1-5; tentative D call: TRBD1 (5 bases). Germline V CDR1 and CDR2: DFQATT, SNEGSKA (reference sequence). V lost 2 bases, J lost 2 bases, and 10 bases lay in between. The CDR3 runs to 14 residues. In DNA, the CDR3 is TGCAGTGCTAGATCAGGGACGGGCAATCAGCCCCAGCATTTT. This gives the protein CSARSGTGNQPQHF.

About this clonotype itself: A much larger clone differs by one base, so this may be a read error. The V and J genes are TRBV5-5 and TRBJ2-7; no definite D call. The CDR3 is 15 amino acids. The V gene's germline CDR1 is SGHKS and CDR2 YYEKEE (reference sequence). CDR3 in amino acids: CARSLVVIGSYEQYF. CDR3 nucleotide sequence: TGTGCCCGCAGCTTGGTCGTGATCGGTTCCTACGAGCAGTACTTC.

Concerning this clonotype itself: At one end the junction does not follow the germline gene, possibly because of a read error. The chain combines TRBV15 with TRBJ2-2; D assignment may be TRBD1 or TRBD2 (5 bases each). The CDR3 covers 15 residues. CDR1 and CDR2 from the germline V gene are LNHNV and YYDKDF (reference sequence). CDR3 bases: TGTACCACCAGCACGGGGACGGTGAACACCGGGGAGCTGTTTTTT. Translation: CTTSTGTVNTGELFF.

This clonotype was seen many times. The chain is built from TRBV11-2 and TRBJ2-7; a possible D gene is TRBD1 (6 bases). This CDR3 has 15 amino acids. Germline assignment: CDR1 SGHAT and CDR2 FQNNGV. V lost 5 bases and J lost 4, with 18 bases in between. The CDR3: CASSLGGRKTYEQYF. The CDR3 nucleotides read TGTGCCAGCAGCCTAGGGGGAAGGAAGACTTACGAGCAGTACTTC.

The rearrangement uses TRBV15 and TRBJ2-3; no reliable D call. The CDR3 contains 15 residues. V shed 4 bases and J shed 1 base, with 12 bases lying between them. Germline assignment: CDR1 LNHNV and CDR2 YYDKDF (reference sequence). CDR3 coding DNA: TGTGCCACCAGCAATCAACTAACGGGCACAGATACGCAGTATTTT. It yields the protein CATSNQLTGTDTQYF. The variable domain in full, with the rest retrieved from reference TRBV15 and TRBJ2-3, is DAMVIQNPRYQVTQFGKPVTLSCSQTLNHNVMYWYQQKSSQAPKLLFHYYDKDFNNEADTPDNFQSRRPNTSFCFLDIRSPGLGDTAMYLCATSNQLTGTDTQYFGPGTRLTVL.

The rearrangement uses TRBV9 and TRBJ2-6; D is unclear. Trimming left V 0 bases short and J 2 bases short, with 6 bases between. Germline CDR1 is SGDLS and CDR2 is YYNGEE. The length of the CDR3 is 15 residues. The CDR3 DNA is TGTGCCAGCAGCGTAGTTAGTACTGGGGCCAACGTCCTGACTTTC. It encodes CASSVVSTGANVLTF.